Many counts were recorded for the clone carrying this T cell receptor (beta chain). Its antigen is not identified. The CDR3 has 15 residues. J was trimmed by 5 bases and V by 6 bases; bases with no gene match: 8. The sample comes from a study of CD8 T cells in ankylosing spondylitis. Study-wide results and limits: For ankylosing spondylitis blood, a TCR beta motif of about eight highly homologous variants appeared characteristic. Earlier studies detected some motif variants in reactive arthritis synovial fluid and blood.

Each TCR beta library was made by quantitative 5'-RACE that incorporated molecular barcodes. TCRdb recomputed calls from the 5' RACE reads with MiXCR, one row per CDR3 protein. The sample lists about 240,000 distinct CDR3 sequences; around 9.2% were seen once. V and J are TRBV12-3 or TRBV12-4 and TRBJ2-2; 8 positions agree with TRBD1. What was sequenced was blood, either unsorted or a sorted T cell fraction (not recorded which). The sequence came from a male donor with ankylosing spondylitis or in good health (not recorded which). The CDR3 is CASSLDREGTGELFF. The DNA of the CDR3 is TGTGCCAGCAGCCTGGACAGGGAAGGGACCGGGGAGCTGTTTTTT.